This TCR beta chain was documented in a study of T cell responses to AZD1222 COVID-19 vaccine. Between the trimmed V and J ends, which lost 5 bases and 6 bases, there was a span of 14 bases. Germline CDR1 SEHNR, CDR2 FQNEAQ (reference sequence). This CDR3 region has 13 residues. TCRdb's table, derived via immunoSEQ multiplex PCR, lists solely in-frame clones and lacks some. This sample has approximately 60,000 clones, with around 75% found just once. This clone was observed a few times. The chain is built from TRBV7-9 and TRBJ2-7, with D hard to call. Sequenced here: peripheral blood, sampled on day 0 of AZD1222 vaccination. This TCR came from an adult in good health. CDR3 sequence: CASSPISVAEQYF. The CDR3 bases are TGTGCCAGCAGCCCGATCTCAGTAGCCGAGCAGTACTTC.